These T cell receptor beta chains were read from a single sample in a study of cytomegalovirus exposure and HLA in healthy donors. The assay was immunoSEQ multiplex PCR, and TCRdb's table has in-frame clones only and misses some. The data contain 100,000 to 140,000 clones, 82% of them singletons. The source material was PBMCs. Receptors were obtained from a man aged 30-40 years in good health and CMV-seropositive. The CDR3 runs from the conserved cysteine through the conserved F or W. A D gene is named only where the DNA matches it firmly. Only part of the rows carry a size: once, few, many, or a class if the clone is expanded.

NA	TRBD2	TRBJ2-1	TRBV9	CASSVALAGGRNEQFF	TGTGCCAGCAGCGTAGCGCTAGCGGGGGGGCGGAATGAGCAGTTCTTC
NA	NA	TRBJ1-5	TRBV30	CAWSADSDSNQPQHF	TGTGCCTGGAGTGCTGACAGTGATAGCAATCAGCCCCAGCATTTT
NA	TRBD2	TRBJ2-2	TRBV12-5	CASGSTPGGAGTGELFF	TGTGCTAGTGGTTCAACCCCCGGGGGGGCAGGCACCGGGGAGCTGTTTTTT
NA	NA	TRBJ1-1	TRBV2	CASSYFTGKAFF	TGTGCCAGCAGCTACTTTACAGGGAAGGCTTTCTTT
NA	TRBD2	TRBJ2-1	TRBV11-3	CASSSLGLAGHEQFF	TGTGCCAGCAGCTCCCTGGGACTAGCGGGGCATGAGCAGTTCTTC
NA	TRBD1	TRBJ1-1	TRBV2	CASSGDRYTEAFF	TGTGCCAGCAGCGGGGACAGGTACACTGAAGCTTTCTTT
once	NA	TRBJ1-2	TRBV4-2	CASSYSTANVYGYTF	TGTGCCAGCAGCTATTCGACAGCCAATGTATATGGCTACACCTTC
NA	TRBD1	TRBJ1-1	TRBV2	CASTGTGLPKTEAFF	TGTGCCAGCACGGGGACAGGGTTGCCGAAAACTGAAGCTTTCTTT
NA	TRBD1	TRBJ2-6	TRBV11-3	CASSLGQGRVGANVLTF	TGTGCCAGCAGCTTAGGACAGGGGAGAGTTGGGGCCAACGTCCTGACTTTC
once	NA	TRBJ2-5	TRBV2	CASSEWEAQYF	TGTGCCAGCAGTGAATGGGAGGCCCAGTACTTC
NA	TRBD1	TRBJ1-2	TRBV2	CANKGEGANGYTF	TGTGCCAACAAGGGAGAGGGGGCGAATGGCTACACCTTC
NA	TRBD1	TRBJ2-6	TRBV5-6	CASSLGTGFSGANGLTF	TGTGCCAGCAGCCTCGGGACAGGGTTCTCTGGGGCCAACGGCCTGACTTTC
NA	TRBD1	TRBJ1-4	TRBV18	CASSPPQGAVEKLFF	TGTGCCAGCTCACCTCCCCAGGGGGCGGTTGAAAAACTGTTTTTT
NA	NA	TRBJ2-7	TRBV11-3	CASSLSGGLLGEQYF	TGTGCCAGCAGCTTGTCGGGGGGCCTTTTGGGCGAGCAGTACTTC
once	NA	TRBJ1-1	TRBV2	CASNPVEGTEAFF	TGTGCCAGCAACCCCGTGGAGGGAACTGAAGCTTTCTTT
NA	TRBD1	TRBJ1-1	TRBV11-2	CASSYTGETEAFF	TGTGCCAGCAGCTATACAGGGGAGACTGAAGCTTTCTTT
NA	NA	TRBJ2-2	TRBV7-2	CASSPSEANTGELFF	TGTGCCAGCAGCCCTAGCGAGGCGAACACCGGGGAGCTGTTTTTT
NA	NA	TRBJ1-5	TRBV7-9	CASSSGTSNQLQHF	TGTGCCAGCAGCTCCGGGACAAGCAATCAGCTCCAGCATTTT
NA	NA	TRBJ1-4	TRBV18	CASSQGSRPTNEKLFF	TGTGCCAGCTCACAGGGGTCGAGACCAACTAATGAAAAACTGTTTTTT
few	NA	TRBJ2-2	TRBV5-1	CASKPAVNTGELFF	TGCGCCAGCAAACCAGCGGTGAACACCGGGGAGCTGTTTTTT
few	TRBD1	TRBJ2-6	TRBV2	CASSRGGYSGANGLTF	TGTGCCAGCAGTCGAGGGGGCTACTCTGGGGCCAACGGCCTGACTTTC
NA	NA	TRBJ2-6	TRBV6-1	CASTFNGANGLTF	TGTGCCAGCACTTTCAATGGGGCCAACGGCCTGACTTTC
NA	NA	TRBJ2-1	TRBV9	CASSAQATNEQFF	TGTGCCAGCAGCGCGCAAGCCACTAATGAGCAGTTCTTC
NA	NA	TRBJ1-2	TRBV6-5	CASRRGGFEDGYTF	TGTGCCAGCAGAAGGGGAGGGTTCGAGGATGGCTACACCTTC
NA	TRBD1	TRBJ1-3	TRBV6-1	CASSDMQGAGNTIYF	TGTGCCAGCAGTGACATGCAGGGGGCTGGAAACACCATATATTTT
few	NA	TRBJ2-7	TRBV4-1	CASSQLSLSEVQYF	TGCGCCAGCAGCCAACTTTCTTTATCCGAGGTGCAGTACTTC
NA	TRBD1	TRBJ2-2	TRBV10-3	CAISETQGVTGELFF	TGTGCCATCAGTGAGACACAGGGGGTCACCGGGGAGCTGTTTTTT
NA	NA	TRBJ1-1	TRBV5-1	CASSLVVGQRSRTEAFF	TGCGCCAGCAGCCTAGTAGTTGGACAGCGGTCGAGAACTGAAGCTTTCTTT
NA	NA	TRBJ2-3	TRBV29-1	CSVDRASTDTQYF	TGCAGCGTTGACAGGGCCAGCACAGATACGCAGTATTTT
NA	NA	TRBJ1-1	TRBV5-1	CASSLARGIDMNTEAFF	TGCGCCAGCAGCTTGGCGCGAGGGATAGACATGAACACTGAAGCTTTCTTT
NA	NA	TRBJ2-2	TRBV6-5	CASSYSMRRSTGELFF	TGTGCCAGCAGTTACTCGATGCGGAGGAGCACCGGGGAGCTGTTTTTT
once	TRBD1	TRBJ1-1	TRBV6-1	CASSPRTGMNTEAFF	TGTGCCAGCAGTCCTCGGACAGGAATGAACACTGAAGCTTTCTTT